The 17 T cell receptor beta chains below were found in one sample sequenced in a study of early T cells in non-severe SARS-CoV-2 infection. TCRdb fed the 5' RACE reads into MiXCR, producing one record per CDR3 protein. The sample carries 53,000 or so distinct CDR3 sequences, approximately 12% recorded once. This sample comprised whole blood, obtained at baseline. Every receptor here comes from an adult who was a healthcare worker with PCR-confirmed SARS-CoV-2 infection or an uninfected control (not recorded which).

This clonotype was counted a few times. The chain couples TRBV28 to TRBJ2-7, with 7 bases fitting TRBD2. This CDR3 contains 11 residues. V dropped 6 bases and J dropped 7; count of bases not matched to a gene: 3. Germline CDR1 and CDR2: MDHEN and SYDVKM. The CDR3 nucleotides read TGTGCCAGCAGAGCGGGAATTGAGCAGTACTTC. Translated, it gives CASRAGIEQYF.

V gene TRBV12-3 or TRBV12-4 combines with J gene TRBJ1-5; 7 bases agree with TRBD1. V shed 7 bases and J 7 bases; nucleotides not matched to a gene: 7. This CDR3 spans 13 amino acids. This chain's CDR3 is CASTEGAGQPQHF. CDR3 nucleotides: TGTGCCAGCACCGAGGGGGCTGGACAGCCCCAGCATTTT.

The chain carries TRBV27 and TRBJ2-1; TRBD2 matches at 10 bases. With 5 bases clipped from V and 2 bases from J, the junction kept 9 bases outside the gene matches. Per the germline V gene, CDR1 is MNHEY and CDR2 is SMNVEV (reference sequence). The length of the CDR3 is 17 residues. The CDR3 DNA sequence: TGTGCCAGCAGTCCCCTAGCGGGAGAGGCCCCCTACAATGAGCAGTTCTTC. This translates into CASSPLAGEAPYNEQFF.

This clonotype was seen just once. The chain joins TRBV29-1 to TRBJ2-1, with unresolved D. CDR1 is SQVTM and CDR2 is ANQGSEA in the germline V gene. The CDR3 loop spans 10 amino acids. Trimming removed 4 bases at V and 3 bases at J, with 1 base between. CDR3 protein: CSVGYNEQFF. The CDR3, as DNA: TGCAGCGTTGGCTACAATGAGCAGTTCTTC.

This clonotype has a handful of counts. V is TRBV6-5 and J is TRBJ1-1; D remains unclear. Germline V gene sequence: CDR1 MNHEY, CDR2 SVGAGI. Trimming removed 0 bases from V and 5 bases from J, with 10 bases in between. The CDR3 runs 14 residues. The CDR3 nucleotides read TGTGCCAGCAGTTACTCGATCTCGGGGACTGAAGCTTTCTTT. It yields the protein CASSYSISGTEAFF.

The chain has TRBV18 and TRBJ1-1, with D hard to call. Trimming took off 2 bases at V and 1 base at J, with 8 bases between the two ends. Germline CDR1 reads KGHSH; CDR2 reads LQKENI. CDR3 length: 14 amino acids. The CDR3 coding sequence is TGTGCCAGCTCACCAATGGGCAGGAACACTGAAGCTTTCTTT. This translates into CASSPMGRNTEAFF.

At least ten counts were recorded for this clonotype. The chain carries TRBV7-9 and TRBJ1-2; 8 bases map to TRBD1. Trimming took 2 bases from V and 1 from J; bases not matched to a gene: 6. Per germline, CDR1 SEHNR and CDR2 FQNEAQ (reference sequence). The CDR3 extends over 16 amino acids. The CDR3 is CASSLRGQEINYGYTF. Written as DNA, the CDR3 is TGTGCCAGCAGCTTAAGGGGACAGGAGATTAACTATGGCTACACCTTC. The full variable domain, rest sourced from reference TRBV7-9 and TRBJ1-2, is DTGVSQNPRHKITKRGQNVTFRCDPISEHNRLYWYRQTLGQGPEFLTYFQNEAQLEKSRLLSDRFSAERPKGSFSTLEIQRTEQGDSAMYLCASSLRGQEINYGYTFGSGTRLTVV.

This clonotype was seen a handful of times. V is TRBV19 and J is TRBJ2-5, with D possibly being TRBD1 (5 bases). Trimming removed 5 bases from V and 3 bases from J, with 10 bases in between. Per the germline V gene, CDR1 is LNHDA and CDR2 is SQIVND (reference sequence). CDR3 length: 13 residues. CDR3: CASSGTGEETQYF. The CDR3 DNA is TGTGCCAGTAGTGGTACAGGTGAAGAGACCCAGTACTTC. Looking up the rest from reference TRBV19 and TRBJ2-5 gives the full variable domain: DGGITQSPKYLFRKEGQNVTLSCEQNLNHDAMYWYRQDPGQGLRLIYYSQIVNDFQKGDIAEGYSVSREKKESFPLTVTSAQKNPTAFYLCASSGTGEETQYFGPGTRLLVL.

The gene calls are TRBV7-9 and TRBJ2-7; D ambiguous. V shed 5 bases and J shed 5 bases, with 13 bases lying between them. The CDR3 runs 13 residues. Germline loops: CDR1 SEHNR, CDR2 FQNEAQ (reference sequence). CDR3 sequence: CASSPPRLDEQYF. As DNA, the CDR3 is TGTGCCAGCAGCCCACCACGACTTGACGAGCAGTACTTC.

At least ten counts were recorded for this clonotype. The genes are TRBV7-9 and TRBJ2-3; possible D gene TRBD2, 6 bases. Germline V lookup: CDR1 SEHNR, CDR2 FQNEAQ (reference sequence). V lost 2 bases, J lost 5 bases, and 14 bases lay in between. This CDR3 spans 15 amino acids. The CDR3 sequence: CASSLQAGRVDTQYF. Written as DNA, the CDR3 is TGTGCCAGCAGCTTACAAGCGGGTAGGGTAGATACGCAGTATTTT.

CDR3 sequence: CASSWDSGSLSPLHF. The DNA of the CDR3 is TGTGCCAGCAGTTGGGACAGCGGGTCCCTTTCACCCCTCCACTTT. The chain has TRBV28 and TRBJ1-6; 7 bases agree with TRBD1. After removal of 4 bases from V and 9 bases from J, the junction contained 9 bases not matched to a gene. Germline V gene data show CDR1 as MDHEN and CDR2 as SYDVKM. The CDR3 is 15 amino acids.

The rearrangement joins TRBV7-2 to TRBJ2-2; the match to TRBD2 covers 10 bases. Germline V gene data show CDR1 as SGHTA and CDR2 as FQGNSA. V lost 2 bases and J lost 4; bases outside the gene matches: 1. The length of the CDR3 is 15 residues. In DNA form, the CDR3 reads TGTGCCAGCAGCTTAATAGCGGGAGGCACCGGGGAGCTGTTTTTT. Amino acid sequence: CASSLIAGGTGELFF.

This clonotype was detected a few times. The V and J genes are TRBV29-1 and TRBJ1-2; 9 bases fit TRBD1. Trimming at V came to 0 bases and at J to 1 base, leaving 3 bases not matched to a gene. This CDR3 comprises 15 residues. Germline V lookup: CDR1 SQVTM, CDR2 ANQGSEA. The CDR3 is CSVEDRDRDNYGYTF. The CDR3 bases are TGCAGCGTTGAAGACCGGGACAGGGATAACTATGGCTACACCTTC. The complete variable domain, with remaining parts taken from reference TRBV29-1 and TRBJ1-2, reads SAVISQKPSRDICQRGTSLTIQCQVDSQVTMMFWYRQQPGQSLTLIATANQGSEATYESGFVIDKFPISRPNLTFSTLTVSNMSPEDSSIYLCSVEDRDRDNYGYTFGSGTRLTVV.

The CDR3 coding sequence is TGTGCCAGCAGTCCTACAGGGTATAACACCGGGGAGCTGTTTTTT. Amino acids: CASSPTGYNTGELFF. The chain carries TRBV6-2 or TRBV6-3 and TRBJ2-2; D might be TRBD1 (6 bases). This CDR3 is 15 amino acids long. In germline, CDR1 is MNHEY, CDR2 SVGEGT. The V gene lost 5 bases and the J gene lost 2 bases, with 12 bases spanning the gap.

The chain recombines TRBV7-9 with TRBJ1-1, with D unresolved. The CDR3 is 16 residues long. Between the trimmed V and J ends, which lost 2 bases and 2 bases, there was a span of 15 bases. Germline CDR1 reads SEHNR; CDR2 reads FQNEAQ (reference sequence). CDR3 nucleotides: TGTGCCAGCAGCTTATCCCGCGCTAAGGCTAACACTGAAGCTTTCTTT. Its translation: CASSLSRAKANTEAFF.

This clonotype was counted many times. The chain is built from TRBV12-3 or TRBV12-4 and TRBJ1-4; a weak D match, TRBD1 (6 bases). Between the trimmed V and J ends, which lost 6 bases and 10 bases, there was a span of 21 bases. The CDR3 loop spans 15 amino acids. The CDR3 coding sequence is TGTGCCAGCAGGAGAGCACGGGACAAGGGACGAAAACTGTTTTTT. As protein: CASRRARDKGRKLFF.

This chain joins TRBV7-9 and TRBJ2-7; D gene ambiguous. Trimming pared 5 bases from V and 3 bases from J, leaving 5 bases between. The CDR3 consists of 11 residues. Germline V CDR1 and CDR2: SEHNR, FQNEAQ (reference sequence). CDR3: CASSPNYEQYF. The CDR3 bases are TGTGCCAGCAGCCCAAACTACGAGCAGTACTTC.